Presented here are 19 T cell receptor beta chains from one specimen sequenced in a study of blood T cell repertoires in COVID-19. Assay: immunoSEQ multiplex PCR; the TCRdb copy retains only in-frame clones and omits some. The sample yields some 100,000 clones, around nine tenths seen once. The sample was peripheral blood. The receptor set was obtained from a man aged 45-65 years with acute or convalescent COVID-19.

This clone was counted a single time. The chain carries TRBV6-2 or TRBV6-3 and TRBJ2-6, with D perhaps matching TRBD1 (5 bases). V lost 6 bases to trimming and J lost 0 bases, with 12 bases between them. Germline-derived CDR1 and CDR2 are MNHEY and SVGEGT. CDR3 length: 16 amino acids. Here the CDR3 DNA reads TGTGCCAGCAGCCCTGGGGCCGTCTCTGGGGCCAACGTCCTGACTTTC. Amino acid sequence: CASSPGAVSGANVLTF.

CDR3 protein: CASSVSASPSRDEAFF. The CDR3 DNA reads as TGTGCCAGCAGTGTTTCAGCGTCCCCATCCAGGGATGAAGCTTTCTTT. V usage is TRBV6-1 and J usage is TRBJ1-1; maybe TRBD1 (5 bases). Trimming took off 4 bases at V and 7 bases at J, with 22 bases between the two ends. Germline values: CDR1 MNHNS, CDR2 SASEGT. CDR3 length: 16 amino acids.

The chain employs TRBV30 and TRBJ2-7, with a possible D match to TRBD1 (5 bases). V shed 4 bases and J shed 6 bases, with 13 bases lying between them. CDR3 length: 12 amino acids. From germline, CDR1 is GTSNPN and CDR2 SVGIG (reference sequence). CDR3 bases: TGTGCCTGGACTTCAGGGTTCAGCGAGCAGTACTTC. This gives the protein CAWTSGFSEQYF.

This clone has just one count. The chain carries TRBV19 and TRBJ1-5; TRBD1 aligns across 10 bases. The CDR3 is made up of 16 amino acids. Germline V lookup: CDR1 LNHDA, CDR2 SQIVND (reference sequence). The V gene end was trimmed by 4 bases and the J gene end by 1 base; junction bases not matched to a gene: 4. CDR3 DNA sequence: TGTGCCAGTAGTACTAGGGACAGGGGAAGCAATCAGCCCCAGCATTTT. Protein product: CASSTRDRGSNQPQHF.

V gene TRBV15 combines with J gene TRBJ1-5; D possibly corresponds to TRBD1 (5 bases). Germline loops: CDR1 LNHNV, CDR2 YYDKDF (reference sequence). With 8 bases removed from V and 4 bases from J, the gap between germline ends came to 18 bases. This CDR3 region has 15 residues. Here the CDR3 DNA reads TGTGCCACCGGTAGTGGGGCCTTACAGAATCAGCCCCAGCATTTT. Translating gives CATGSGALQNQPQHF.

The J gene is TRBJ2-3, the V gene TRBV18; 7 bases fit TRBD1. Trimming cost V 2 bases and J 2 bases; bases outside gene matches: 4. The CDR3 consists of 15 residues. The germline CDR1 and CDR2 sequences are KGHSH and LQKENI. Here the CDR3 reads CASSPGQATTDTQYF. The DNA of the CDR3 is TGTGCCAGCTCACCAGGACAGGCCACCACAGATACGCAGTATTTT.

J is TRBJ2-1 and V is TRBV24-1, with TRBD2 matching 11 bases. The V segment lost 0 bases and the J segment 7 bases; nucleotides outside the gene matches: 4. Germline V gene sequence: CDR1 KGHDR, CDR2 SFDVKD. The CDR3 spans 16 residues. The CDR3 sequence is CATSDLASGRRNEQFF. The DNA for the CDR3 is TGTGCCACCAGTGATTTGGCTAGCGGGAGGAGGAATGAGCAGTTCTTC.

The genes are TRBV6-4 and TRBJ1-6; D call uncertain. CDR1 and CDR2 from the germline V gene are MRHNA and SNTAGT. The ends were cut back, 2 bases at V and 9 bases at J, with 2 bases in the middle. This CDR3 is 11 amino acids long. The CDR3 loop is CASSDRSPLHF. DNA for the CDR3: TGTGCCAGCAGTGACCGTTCACCCCTCCACTTT.

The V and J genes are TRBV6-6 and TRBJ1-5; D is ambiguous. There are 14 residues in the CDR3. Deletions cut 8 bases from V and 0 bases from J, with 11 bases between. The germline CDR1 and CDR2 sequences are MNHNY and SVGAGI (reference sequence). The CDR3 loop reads CASSTSYSNQPQHF. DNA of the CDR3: TGTGCCAGCTCGACATCCTATAGCAATCAGCCCCAGCATTTT.

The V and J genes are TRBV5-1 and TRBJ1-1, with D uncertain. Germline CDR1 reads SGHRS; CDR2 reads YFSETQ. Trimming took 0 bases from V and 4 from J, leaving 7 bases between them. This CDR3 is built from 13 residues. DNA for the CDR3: TGCGCCAGCAGCTTGGGAGGGCCCACTGAAGCTTTCTTT. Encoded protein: CASSLGGPTEAFF.

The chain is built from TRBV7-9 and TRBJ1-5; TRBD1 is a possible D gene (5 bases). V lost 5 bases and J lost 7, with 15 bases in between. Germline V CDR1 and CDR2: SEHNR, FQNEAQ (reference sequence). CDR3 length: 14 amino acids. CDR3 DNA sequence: TGTGCCAGCAGCCACCCGGGGGTCGGGCAGCCCCAGCATTTT. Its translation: CASSHPGVGQPQHF.

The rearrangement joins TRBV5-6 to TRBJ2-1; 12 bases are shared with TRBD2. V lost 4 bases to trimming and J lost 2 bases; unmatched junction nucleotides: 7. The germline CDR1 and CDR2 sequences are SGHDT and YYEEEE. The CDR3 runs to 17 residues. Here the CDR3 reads CASSHQLAGGPYNEQFF. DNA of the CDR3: TGTGCCAGCAGCCACCAACTAGCGGGAGGCCCCTACAATGAGCAGTTCTTC. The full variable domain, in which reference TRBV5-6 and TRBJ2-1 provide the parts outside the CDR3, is DAGVTQSPTHLIKTRGQQVTLRCSPKSGHDTVSWYQQALGQGPQFIFQYYEEEERQRGNFPDRFSGHQFPNYSSELNVNALLLGDSALYLCASSHQLAGGPYNEQFFGPGTRLTVL.

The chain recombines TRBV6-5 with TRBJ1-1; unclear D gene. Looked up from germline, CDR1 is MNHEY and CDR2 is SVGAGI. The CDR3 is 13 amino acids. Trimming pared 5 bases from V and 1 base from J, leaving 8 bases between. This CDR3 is CASSKPWNTEAFF. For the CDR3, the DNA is TGTGCCAGCAGTAAGCCATGGAACACTGAAGCTTTCTTT.

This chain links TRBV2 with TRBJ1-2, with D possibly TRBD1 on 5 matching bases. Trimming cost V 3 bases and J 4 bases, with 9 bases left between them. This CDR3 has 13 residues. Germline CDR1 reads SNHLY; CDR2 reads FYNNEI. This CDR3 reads CASSDVGAYGYTF. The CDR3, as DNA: TGTGCCAGCAGTGATGTAGGGGCCTATGGCTACACCTTC.

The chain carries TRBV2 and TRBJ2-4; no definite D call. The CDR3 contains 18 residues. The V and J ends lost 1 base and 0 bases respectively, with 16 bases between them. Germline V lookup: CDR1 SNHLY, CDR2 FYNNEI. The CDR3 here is CASSEGVEFRLAKNIQYF. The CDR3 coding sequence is TGTGCCAGCAGTGAAGGAGTAGAATTCCGACTAGCCAAAAACATTCAGTACTTC.

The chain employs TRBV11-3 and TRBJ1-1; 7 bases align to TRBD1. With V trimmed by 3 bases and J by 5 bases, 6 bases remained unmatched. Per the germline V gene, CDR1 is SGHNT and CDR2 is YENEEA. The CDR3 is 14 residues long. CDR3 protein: CASSLDSGGTEAFF. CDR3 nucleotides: TGTGCCAGCAGCTTGGACTCAGGGGGGACTGAAGCTTTCTTT.

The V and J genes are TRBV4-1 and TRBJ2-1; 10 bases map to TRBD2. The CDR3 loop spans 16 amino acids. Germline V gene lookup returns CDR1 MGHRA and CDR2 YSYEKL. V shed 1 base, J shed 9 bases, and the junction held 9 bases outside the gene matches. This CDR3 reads CASSQGLAGAHGEQFF. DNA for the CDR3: TGCGCCAGCAGCCAAGGGCTAGCGGGAGCTCACGGTGAGCAGTTCTTC.

CDR3 sequence: CASSRTGAEAFF. In DNA, the CDR3 is TGCGCCAGCAGCAGGACAGGGGCTGAAGCTTTCTTT. The chain joins TRBV5-1 to TRBJ1-1; 9 bases line up with TRBD1. V dropped 4 bases and J dropped 6; count of bases not matched to a gene: 1. Germline V CDR1 and CDR2: SGHRS, YFSETQ. The CDR3 is made up of 12 amino acids.

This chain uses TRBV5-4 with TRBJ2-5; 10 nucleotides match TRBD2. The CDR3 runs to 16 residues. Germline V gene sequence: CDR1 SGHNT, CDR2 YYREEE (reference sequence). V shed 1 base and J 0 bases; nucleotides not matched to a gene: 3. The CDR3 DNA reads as TGTGCCAGCAGCTTGACTAGCGGGACGTACCAAGAGACCCAGTACTTC. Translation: CASSLTSGTYQETQYF.